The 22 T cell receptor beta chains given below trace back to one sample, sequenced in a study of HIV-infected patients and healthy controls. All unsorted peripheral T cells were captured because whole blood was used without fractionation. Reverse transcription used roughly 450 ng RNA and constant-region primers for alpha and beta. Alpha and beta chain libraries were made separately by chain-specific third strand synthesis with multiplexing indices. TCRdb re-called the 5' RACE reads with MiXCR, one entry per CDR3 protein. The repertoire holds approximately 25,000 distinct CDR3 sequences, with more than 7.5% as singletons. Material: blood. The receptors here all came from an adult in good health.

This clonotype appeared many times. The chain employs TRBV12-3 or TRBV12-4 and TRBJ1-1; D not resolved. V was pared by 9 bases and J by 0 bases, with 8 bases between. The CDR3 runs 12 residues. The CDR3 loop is CASSVMNTEAFF. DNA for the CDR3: TGTGCCAGTTCGGTGATGAACACTGAAGCTTTCTTT.

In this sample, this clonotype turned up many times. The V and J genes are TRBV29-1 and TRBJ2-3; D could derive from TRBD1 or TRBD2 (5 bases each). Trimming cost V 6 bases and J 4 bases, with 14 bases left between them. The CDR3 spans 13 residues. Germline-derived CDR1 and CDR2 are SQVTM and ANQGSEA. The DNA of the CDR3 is TGCAGCGTGGGGGAGTCAGGCGCAGATACGCAGTATTTT. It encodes CSVGESGADTQYF.

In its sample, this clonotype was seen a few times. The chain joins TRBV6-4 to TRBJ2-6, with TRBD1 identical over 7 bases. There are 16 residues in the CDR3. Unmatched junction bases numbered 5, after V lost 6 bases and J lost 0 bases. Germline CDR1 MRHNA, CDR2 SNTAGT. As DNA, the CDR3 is TGTGCCAGCAGCGCCGGGACAGCCTCTGGGGCCAACGTCCTGACTTTC. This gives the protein CASSAGTASGANVLTF.

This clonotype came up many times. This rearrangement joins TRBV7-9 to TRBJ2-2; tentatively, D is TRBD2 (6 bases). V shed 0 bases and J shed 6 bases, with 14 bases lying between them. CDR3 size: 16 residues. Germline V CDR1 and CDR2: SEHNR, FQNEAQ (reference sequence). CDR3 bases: TGTGCCAGCAGCTTAGCCGGGACCCCGGGAGCCGGGGAGCTGTTTTTT. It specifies CASSLAGTPGAGELFF.

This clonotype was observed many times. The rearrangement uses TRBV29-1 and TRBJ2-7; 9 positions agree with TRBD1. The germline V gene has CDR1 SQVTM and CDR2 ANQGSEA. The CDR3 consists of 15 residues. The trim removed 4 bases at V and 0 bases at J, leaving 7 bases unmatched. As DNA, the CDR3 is TGCAGCGTTGCCGCGGGACAGGGATTCTCCTACGAGCAGTACTTC. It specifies CSVAAGQGFSYEQYF.

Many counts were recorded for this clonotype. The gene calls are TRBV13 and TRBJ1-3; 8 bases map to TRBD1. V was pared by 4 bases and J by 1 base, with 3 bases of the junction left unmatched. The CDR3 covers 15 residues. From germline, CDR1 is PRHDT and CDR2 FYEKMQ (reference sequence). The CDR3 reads CASSSRGLSGNTIYF. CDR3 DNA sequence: TGTGCCAGCAGCTCCAGGGGGCTATCTGGAAACACCATATATTTT.

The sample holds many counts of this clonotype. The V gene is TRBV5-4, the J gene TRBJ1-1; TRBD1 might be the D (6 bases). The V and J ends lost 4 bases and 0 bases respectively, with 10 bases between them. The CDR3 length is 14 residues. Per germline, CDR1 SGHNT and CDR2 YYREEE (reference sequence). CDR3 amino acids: CASSRQAMNTEAFF. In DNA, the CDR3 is TGTGCCAGCAGCAGACAGGCGATGAACACTGAAGCTTTCTTT. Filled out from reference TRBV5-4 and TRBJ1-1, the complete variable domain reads ETGVTQSPTHLIKTRGQQVTLRCSSQSGHNTVSWYQQALGQGPQFIFQYYREEENGRGNFPPRFSGLQFPNYSSELNVNALELDDSALYLCASSRQAMNTEAFFGQGTRLTVV.

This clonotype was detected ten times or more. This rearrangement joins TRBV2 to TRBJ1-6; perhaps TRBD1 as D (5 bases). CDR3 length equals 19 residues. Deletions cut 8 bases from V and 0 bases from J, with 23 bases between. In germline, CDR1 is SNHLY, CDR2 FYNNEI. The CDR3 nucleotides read TGTGCCAGCCGATCGTACCTCGGGGCGGCAAGCTCCTATAATTCACCCCTCCACTTT. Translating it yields CASRSYLGAASSYNSPLHF.

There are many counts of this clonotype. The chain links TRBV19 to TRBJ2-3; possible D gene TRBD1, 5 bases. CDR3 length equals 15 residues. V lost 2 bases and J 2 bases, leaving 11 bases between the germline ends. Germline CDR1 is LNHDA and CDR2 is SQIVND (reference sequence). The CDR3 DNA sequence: TGTGCCAGTAGTATAACGGGCAGGGACACAGATACGCAGTATTTT. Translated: CASSITGRDTDTQYF. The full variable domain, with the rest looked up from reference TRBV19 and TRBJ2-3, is DGGITQSPKYLFRKEGQNVTLSCEQNLNHDAMYWYRQDPGQGLRLIYYSQIVNDFQKGDIAEGYSVSREKKESFPLTVTSAQKNPTAFYLCASSITGRDTDTQYFGPGTRLTVL.

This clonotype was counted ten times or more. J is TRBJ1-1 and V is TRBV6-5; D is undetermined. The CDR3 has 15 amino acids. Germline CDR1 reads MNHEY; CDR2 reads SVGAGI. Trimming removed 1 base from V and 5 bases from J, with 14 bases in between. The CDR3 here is CASSYLTQARTEAFF. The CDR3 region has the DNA TGTGCCAGCAGTTACTTAACACAAGCGAGGACTGAAGCTTTCTTT.

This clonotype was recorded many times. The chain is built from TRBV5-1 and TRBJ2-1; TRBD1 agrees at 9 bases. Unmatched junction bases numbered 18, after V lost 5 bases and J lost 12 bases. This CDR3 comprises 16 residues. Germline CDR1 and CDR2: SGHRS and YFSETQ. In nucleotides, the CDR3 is TGCGCCAGCAGTGGACAGGGGAGCGCCTCCAGCCCAGGGCAGTTCTTC. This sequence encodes CASSGQGSASSPGQFF.

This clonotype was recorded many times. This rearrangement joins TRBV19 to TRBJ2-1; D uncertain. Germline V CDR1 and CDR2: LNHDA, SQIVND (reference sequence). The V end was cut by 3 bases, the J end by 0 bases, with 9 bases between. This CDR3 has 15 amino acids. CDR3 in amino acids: CASSIDSSSYNEQFF. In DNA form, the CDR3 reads TGTGCCAGTAGTATTGACTCCAGCTCCTACAATGAGCAGTTCTTC.

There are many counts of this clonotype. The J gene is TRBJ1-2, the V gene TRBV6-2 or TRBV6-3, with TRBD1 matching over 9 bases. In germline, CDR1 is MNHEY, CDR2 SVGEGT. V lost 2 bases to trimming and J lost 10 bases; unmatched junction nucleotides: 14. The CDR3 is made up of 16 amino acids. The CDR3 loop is CASSYRTPGQGLAYTF. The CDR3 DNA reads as TGTGCCAGCAGTTACCGAACCCCGGGACAGGGTCTTGCCTACACCTTC.

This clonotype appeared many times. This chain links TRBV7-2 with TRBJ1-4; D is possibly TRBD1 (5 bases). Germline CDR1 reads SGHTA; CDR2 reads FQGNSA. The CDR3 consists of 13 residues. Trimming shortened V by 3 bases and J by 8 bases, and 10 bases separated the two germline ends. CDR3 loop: CASSLGPFEKLFF. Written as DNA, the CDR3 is TGTGCCAGCAGCTTGGGACCCTTCGAAAAACTGTTTTTT.

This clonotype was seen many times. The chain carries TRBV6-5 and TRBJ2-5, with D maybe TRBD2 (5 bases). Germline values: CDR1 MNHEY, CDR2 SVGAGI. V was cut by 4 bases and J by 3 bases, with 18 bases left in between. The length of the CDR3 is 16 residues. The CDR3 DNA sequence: TGTGCCAGCAGTTTAGGTCGGGGATGGAACGAAGAGACCCAGTACTTC. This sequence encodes CASSLGRGWNEETQYF.

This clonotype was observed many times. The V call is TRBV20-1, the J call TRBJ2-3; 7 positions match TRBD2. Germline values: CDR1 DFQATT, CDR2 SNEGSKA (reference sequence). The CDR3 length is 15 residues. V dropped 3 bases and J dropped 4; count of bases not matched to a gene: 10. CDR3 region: CSASLGGSLADTQYF. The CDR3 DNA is TGCAGTGCTAGCTTAGGCGGGAGTTTAGCAGATACGCAGTATTTT.

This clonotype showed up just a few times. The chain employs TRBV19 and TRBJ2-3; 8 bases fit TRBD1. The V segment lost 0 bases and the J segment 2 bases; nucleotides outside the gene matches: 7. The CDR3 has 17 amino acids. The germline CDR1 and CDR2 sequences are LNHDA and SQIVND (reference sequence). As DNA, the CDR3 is TGTGCCAGTAGTATAGAGGACAGGGTCCCCCCCACAGATACGCAGTATTTT. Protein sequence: CASSIEDRVPPTDTQYF.

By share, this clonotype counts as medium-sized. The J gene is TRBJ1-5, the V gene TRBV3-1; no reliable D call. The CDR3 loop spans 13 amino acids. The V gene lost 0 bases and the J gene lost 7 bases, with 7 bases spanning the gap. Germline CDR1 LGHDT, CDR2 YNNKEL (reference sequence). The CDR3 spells CASSQDLTQPQHF. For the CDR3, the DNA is TGTGCCAGCAGCCAAGATCTGACACAGCCCCAGCATTTT.

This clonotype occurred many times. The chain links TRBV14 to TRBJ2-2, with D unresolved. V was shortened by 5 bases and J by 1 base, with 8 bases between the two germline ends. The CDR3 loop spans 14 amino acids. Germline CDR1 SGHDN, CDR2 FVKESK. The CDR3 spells CASSFNGNTGELFF. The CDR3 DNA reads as TGTGCCAGCAGCTTTAACGGGAACACCGGGGAGCTGTTTTTT.

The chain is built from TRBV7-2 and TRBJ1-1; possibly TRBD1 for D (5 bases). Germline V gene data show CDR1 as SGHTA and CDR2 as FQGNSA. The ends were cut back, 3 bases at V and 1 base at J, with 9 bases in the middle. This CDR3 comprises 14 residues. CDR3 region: CASSFGRENTEAFF. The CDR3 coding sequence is TGTGCCAGCAGCTTTGGCAGGGAGAACACTGAAGCTTTCTTT. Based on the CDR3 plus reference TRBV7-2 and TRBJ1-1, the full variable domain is GAGVSQSPSNKVTEKGKDVELRCDPISGHTALYWYRQSLGQGLEFLIYFQGNSAPDKSGLPSDRFSAERTGGSVSTLTIQRTQQEDSAVYLCASSFGRENTEAFFGQGTRLTVV.

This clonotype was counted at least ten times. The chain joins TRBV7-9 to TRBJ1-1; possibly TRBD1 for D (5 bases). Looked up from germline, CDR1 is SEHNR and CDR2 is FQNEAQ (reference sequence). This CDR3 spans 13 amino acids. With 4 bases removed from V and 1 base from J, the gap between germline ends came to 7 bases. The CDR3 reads CASSYGQNTEAFF. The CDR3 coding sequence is TGTGCCAGCAGCTACGGACAGAACACTGAAGCTTTCTTT.

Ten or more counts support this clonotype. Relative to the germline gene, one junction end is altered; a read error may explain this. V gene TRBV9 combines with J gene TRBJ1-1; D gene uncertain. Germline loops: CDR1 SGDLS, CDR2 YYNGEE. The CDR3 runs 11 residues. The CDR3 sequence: CASSLNAEAFF. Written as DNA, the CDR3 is TGTGCCAGCAGCTTGAACGCTGAAGCTTTCTTT. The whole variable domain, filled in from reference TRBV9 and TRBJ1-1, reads DSGVTQTPKHLITATGQRVTLRCSPRSGDLSVYWYQQSLDQGLQFLIQYYNGEERAKGNILERFSAQQFPDLHSELNLSSLELGDSALYFCASSLNAEAFFGQGTRLTVV.